This TCR beta chain originates from a study of cytomegalovirus exposure and HLA in healthy donors. Looking at the study overall: For the approximately 400 genotyped donors, around 76% fell within the Caucasian-associated ancestry cluster. Study-level findings and limits: Analyses of presence/absence relied on an assumption of roughly uniform sequencing depth across donors. Diagnosis of cytomegalovirus status made by the classifier reportedly showed high specificity and sensitivity.

Points on this clone: Antigen unknown.

With 1 base removed from V and 3 bases from J, the gap between germline ends came to 10 bases. Per the germline V gene, CDR1 is MGHRA and CDR2 is YSYEKL. This CDR3 region has 14 residues. The PCR made use of 60 Vbeta and 13 Jbeta primers. Using immunoSEQ multiplex PCR, the repertoire was profiled, and TCRdb retains in-frame clones only, with some absent. This sample yields about 140,000 clones, of which about four fifths are seen a single time; over 1% belongs to the top ten. J is TRBJ2-7 and V is TRBV4-1; the D gene is possibly TRBD1 (5 bases). Sequencing was carried out using PBMCs. The receptor comes from a male donor in good health and CMV-seropositive. Written as DNA, the CDR3 is TGCGCCAGCAGCCAAGCTGAACAGGACTACGAGCAGTACTTC. It codes for CASSQAEQDYEQYF.